The 10 T cell receptor beta chains in this list originate from one sample, sequenced in a study of blood T cell repertoires in COVID-19. Sequencing was performed with immunoSEQ multiplex PCR; in TCRdb, only in-frame clones are kept and a portion is missing. The sample shows about 120,000 clones, 69% of them seen only once. The sequencing sample was made of peripheral blood. These receptors were taken from a woman aged 70-85 years with acute or convalescent COVID-19.

CDR3 nucleotides: TGTGCCAGCAGCATTTTTAGCGCCACCGGGGAGCTGTTTTTT. Amino acid sequence: CASSIFSATGELFF. The chain carries TRBV9 and TRBJ2-2, with a possible D match to TRBD2 (5 bases). The CDR3 consists of 14 residues. Trimming removed 4 bases at V and 4 bases at J, with 11 bases between. CDR1 and CDR2 (germline): SGDLS, YYNGEE.

This chain uses TRBV27 with TRBJ2-5; tentatively, D is TRBD1 (6 bases). The V gene lost 6 bases and the J gene lost 1 base, with 15 bases spanning the gap. Germline V CDR1 and CDR2: MNHEY, SMNVEV (reference sequence). This CDR3 has 15 amino acids. CDR3 coding DNA: TGTGCCAGCAGAGGGGTGGGGACATTCCAAGAGACCCAGTACTTC. Its protein is CASRGVGTFQETQYF.

This chain links TRBV6-1 with TRBJ1-5; D ambiguous. Germline CDR1 reads MNHNS; CDR2 reads SASEGT. Trimming removed 2 bases at V and 1 base at J, with 9 bases between. The CDR3 has 15 residues. As DNA, the CDR3 is TGTGCCAGCAGTGAAATGGGAGTAAGCAATCAGCCCCAGCATTTT. Its protein product is CASSEMGVSNQPQHF.

The CDR3: CASSGPGGFVEKLFF. In nucleotides, the CDR3 is TGTGCCAGCAGTGGTCCAGGGGGATTTGTTGAAAAACTGTTTTTT. V usage is TRBV2 and J usage is TRBJ1-4; 7 bases align to TRBD1. V shed 4 bases, J shed 7 bases, and the junction held 9 bases outside the gene matches. The CDR3 loop spans 15 amino acids. Germline CDR1 and CDR2: SNHLY and FYNNEI.

This clone occurred many times. The chain has TRBV9 and TRBJ1-5, with 10 bases aligning to TRBD1. Trimming cost V 3 bases and J 2 bases; bases outside gene matches: 5. Looked up from germline, CDR1 is SGDLS and CDR2 is YYNGEE. The CDR3 length is 16 residues. Here the CDR3 reads CASSATGGDGNQPQHF. CDR3 sequence (DNA): TGTGCCAGCAGCGCGACAGGGGGCGATGGCAATCAGCCCCAGCATTTT.

The table lists this clone with a count of one. The gene calls are TRBV19 and TRBJ2-1; D perhaps matches TRBD2 (7 bases). Germline CDR1 reads LNHDA; CDR2 reads SQIVND (reference sequence). V lost 8 bases to trimming and J lost 3 bases, with 17 bases between them. The CDR3 runs 15 residues. This CDR3 reads CASRGAGPSYNEQFF. CDR3 nucleotides: TGTGCCAGTCGGGGGGCGGGCCCGAGCTACAATGAGCAGTTCTTC.

The V gene is TRBV5-1, the J gene TRBJ1-6, with a tentative D call TRBD1 (5 bases). V lost 1 base to trimming and J lost 6 bases, with 8 bases between them. The germline CDR1 and CDR2 sequences are SGHRS and YFSETQ. The CDR3 is 14 amino acids. The CDR3 is CASSLSGLNSPLHF. The DNA of the CDR3 is TGCGCCAGCAGCTTGTCAGGGCTTAATTCACCCCTCCACTTT.

The rearrangement joins TRBV7-8 to TRBJ1-2; 7 positions agree with TRBD1. The trim removed 4 bases at V and 2 bases at J, leaving 7 bases unmatched. CDR1 and CDR2 (germline): SGHVS, FQNEAQ. The CDR3 has 15 amino acids. Written as DNA, the CDR3 is TGTGCCAGCAGCTCGTCGGACAGGTCCAACTATGGCTACACCTTC. Translated: CASSSSDRSNYGYTF.

The J gene is TRBJ1-1, the V gene TRBV5-6; maybe TRBD1 (5 bases). The CDR3 runs to 16 residues. The V and J ends lost 4 bases and 6 bases respectively, with 22 bases between them. Germline lookup yields CDR1 SGHDT and CDR2 YYEEEE. Here the CDR3 DNA reads TGTGCCAGCAGCCCTCAGGGAGGAGTCGTATCCGCTGAAGCTTTCTTT. This encodes CASSPQGGVVSAEAFF.

The rearrangement uses TRBV21-1 and TRBJ1-2; no check of the table's D call, TRBD1, against the DNA was made. TRBV21-1 is a documented pseudogene. This CDR3 contains 18 residues. CDR3 DNA sequence: TGTGCCAGCAGCAAAGGGCGAGAGACAGGTCTCCTCGCCGGGGGCTACACCTTC. It yields the protein CASSKGRETGLLAGGYTF.